The 8 T cell receptor beta chains given below trace back to one sample, sequenced in a study of T-cell memory formation after mild COVID-19. Via MiXCR, TCRdb re-called the 5' RACE reads, giving one row per CDR3 protein. Of roughly 610,000 distinct CDR3 sequences listed, about 18% are singletons. Material: PBMCs or a T cell subset sorted from them (not recorded which). The receptors originated from an adult woman who had mild COVID-19 (a few samples of this study predate the infection). Cell type and time point are not known.

This chain uses TRBV12-3 or TRBV12-4 with TRBJ1-3; D unclear. This CDR3 contains 16 residues. Trimming cost V 3 bases and J 0 bases, with 12 bases left between them. CDR3 coding DNA: TGTGCCAGCAGTTTCACGGACGGACGCTCTGGAAACACCATATATTTT. Amino acid sequence: CASSFTDGRSGNTIYF.

Remarks on this clonotype: An end of the junction differs from the germline gene, which may be a read error. The V and J genes are TRBV7-8 and TRBJ1-1; tentatively, D is TRBD1 (5 bases). Germline lookup yields CDR1 SGHVS and CDR2 FQNEAQ. This CDR3 is 12 amino acids long. CDR3 in amino acids: CASTSGSGEAFF. CDR3 bases: TGTGCGAGCACCTCAGGGAGCGGTGAAGCTTTCTTT.

The rearrangement uses TRBV20-1 and TRBJ1-2, with a tentative D call TRBD1 (6 bases). CDR1 and CDR2 (germline): DFQATT, SNEGSKA (reference sequence). The V end was cut by 7 bases, the J end by 8 bases, with 17 bases between. The CDR3 is made up of 12 amino acids. CDR3 region: CSVRDRSKGYTF. For the CDR3, the DNA is TGCAGTGTCAGAGACAGGAGCAAAGGCTACACCTTC.

Many counts were recorded for this clonotype. The CDR3 DNA is TGCAGCGACACTCAGGGCTACAATGAGCAGTTCTTC. Translated, it gives CSDTQGYNEQFF. J is TRBJ2-1 and V is TRBV29-1; D possibly corresponds to TRBD1 (5 bases). CDR3 length: 12 amino acids. The germline V and J ends were trimmed by 7 bases and 3 bases, with 10 bases remaining between them. The germline CDR1 and CDR2 sequences are SQVTM and ANQGSEA.

In this sample, this clonotype turned up a few times. V gene TRBV5-1 combines with J gene TRBJ2-6; D may be TRBD1 (6 bases). Trimming cost V 4 bases and J 2 bases, with 16 bases left between them. Germline V gene sequence: CDR1 SGHRS, CDR2 YFSETQ. CDR3 size: 17 residues. The CDR3 here is CASSRNQDSTGANVLTF. The CDR3 nucleotides read TGCGCCAGCAGCAGAAACCAGGACAGTACTGGGGCCAACGTCCTGACTTTC.

This chain uses TRBV27 with TRBJ1-5; D is undetermined. There are 13 residues in the CDR3. Germline loops: CDR1 MNHEY, CDR2 SMNVEV (reference sequence). V was shortened by 5 bases and J by 1 base, with 6 bases between the two germline ends. Here the CDR3 reads CASSRSSNQPQHF. The CDR3 region has the DNA TGTGCCAGCAGTAGGTCGAGCAATCAGCCCCAGCATTTT.

This clonotype was found many times. This chain links TRBV12-3 or TRBV12-4 with TRBJ1-1; 12 bases are shared with TRBD1. CDR3 length: 15 residues. The ends lost 0 bases at V and 7 bases at J; junction bases unmatched: 3. CDR3 protein: CASSLAGTGGFEAFF. The CDR3 nucleotides read TGTGCCAGCAGTTTAGCGGGGACAGGGGGCTTTGAAGCTTTCTTT.

There are a few counts of this clonotype. Written as DNA, the CDR3 is TGTGCCAGCAGCCCGATACCGACTAGCGGGGGGCCCTACTCCTACAATGAGCAGTTCTTC. Protein product: CASSPIPTSGGPYSYNEQFF. The chain is built from TRBV7-6 and TRBJ2-1; TRBD2 agrees at 13 bases. Germline-derived CDR1 and CDR2 are SGHVS and FNYEAQ. Losses at the gene ends were 5 bases for V and 0 bases for J; bases not matched to a gene: 13. The CDR3 loop spans 20 amino acids.